The T cell receptor (beta chain) under discussion was sequenced for a study of blood T cell repertoires in COVID-19. Study background: The United States, Italy and Spain were the sources of the acute and convalescent COVID-19 samples. PBMCs, B-cell-depleted T cells, or T cells provided the cDNA or gDNA that made up the material.

The data were produced by immunoSEQ multiplex PCR, yet TCRdb's version contains in-frame clones alone and is incomplete. This sample has 300,000 to 450,000 clones, with more than 80% found just once. The Seattle patients, enrolled during active infection, were followed longitudinally. The CDR3 sequence is 11 residues long. The germline V and J ends were trimmed by 0 bases and 10 bases, with 9 bases remaining between them. Per germline, CDR1 DFQATT and CDR2 SNEGSKA (reference sequence). Sequences were obtained from peripheral blood. This chain links TRBV20-1 with TRBJ2-5; D unclear. This TCR came from a woman between 25 and 40 years old with COVID-19, enrolled during active disease. The CDR3 is CSARDYVYQYF. The CDR3 region has the DNA TGCAGTGCTAGAGATTACGTCTACCAGTACTTC.